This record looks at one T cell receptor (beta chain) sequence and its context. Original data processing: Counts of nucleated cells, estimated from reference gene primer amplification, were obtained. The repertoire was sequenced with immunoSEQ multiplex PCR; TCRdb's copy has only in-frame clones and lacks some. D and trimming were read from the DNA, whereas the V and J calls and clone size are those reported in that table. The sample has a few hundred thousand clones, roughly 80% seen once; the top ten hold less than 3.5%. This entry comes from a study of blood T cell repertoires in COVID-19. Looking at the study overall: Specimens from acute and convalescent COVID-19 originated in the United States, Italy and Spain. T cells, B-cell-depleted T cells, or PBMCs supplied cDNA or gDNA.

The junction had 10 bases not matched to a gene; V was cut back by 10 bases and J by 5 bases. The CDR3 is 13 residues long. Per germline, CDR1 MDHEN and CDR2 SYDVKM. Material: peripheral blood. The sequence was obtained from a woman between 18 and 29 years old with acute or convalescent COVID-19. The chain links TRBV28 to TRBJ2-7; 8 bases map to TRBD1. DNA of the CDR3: TGTGCCACAAGGTGGCAGGGGGCCCACGAGCAGTACTTC. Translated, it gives CATRWQGAHEQYF.